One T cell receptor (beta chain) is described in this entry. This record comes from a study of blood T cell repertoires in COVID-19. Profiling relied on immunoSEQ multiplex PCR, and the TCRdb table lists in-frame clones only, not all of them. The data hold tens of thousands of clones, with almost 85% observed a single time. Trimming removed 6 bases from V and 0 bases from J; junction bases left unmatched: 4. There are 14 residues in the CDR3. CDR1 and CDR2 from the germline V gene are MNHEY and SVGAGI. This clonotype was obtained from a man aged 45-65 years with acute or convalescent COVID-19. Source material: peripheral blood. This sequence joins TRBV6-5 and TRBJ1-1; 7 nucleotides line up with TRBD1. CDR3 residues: CASRSDRMNTEAFF. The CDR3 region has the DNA TGTGCCAGCAGATCGGACAGGATGAACACTGAAGCTTTCTTT.